Included here is one TCR beta chain sequence, with context. What it binds is unknown. A much larger clone lies a single base off, so this may be a read error. Per the germline V gene, CDR1 is MDHEN and CDR2 is SYDVKM. V lost 6 bases, J lost 0 bases, and 5 bases stayed unmatched. The CDR3 has 15 amino acids. This sample is drawn from a study of blood T cells in healthy people across ages. General study results and limits: The diversity estimates, figures obtained from one million T cells, were considered underestimates. Older age coincided with a roughly linear decline in TCR beta diversity per million T cells.

The use of a sample-barcoded 5' primer and a J-beta primer mix characterized a second PCR of roughly 7 to 11 cycles. The yield of each sample was at least 2.5 million CDR3-containing paired-end reads. TCRdb called the 5' RACE reads again in MiXCR, with one record for every CDR3 protein. The sample lists just under 900,000 distinct CDR3 sequences; about 28% were seen once. Roughly 10 milliliters of peripheral blood were drawn from each donor. The receptor was isolated from a woman of 80 years or more in good health. What was sequenced was blood. The chain combines TRBV28 with TRBJ2-7; the match to TRBD1 covers 10 bases. This CDR3 is CASSLWTGGSYEQYV. CDR3 coding DNA: TGTGCCAGCAGCCTTTGGACAGGGGGCTCCTACGAGCAGTACGTC.